The clone carrying this T cell receptor (beta chain) was counted many times. Its antigen is unidentified. The V gene lost 4 bases and the J gene lost 6 bases, with 16 bases spanning the gap. Germline lookup yields CDR1 SGHNT and CDR2 YYREEE (reference sequence). The CDR3 sequence is 15 residues long. This specimen belongs to a study of metastatic and nonmetastatic thyroid tumors. Study summary: From malignant and benign thyroid patients, repertoires in blood and in tumor or nodule tissue were compared.

As originally analysed: Built for papillary thyroid cancer, a distant-metastasis classifier drew on CDR3 differences across clinicopathological groups. TCRdb re-processed the PCR reads through MiXCR. The V and J calls reflect TCRdb's pipeline rather than the authors' work. This sample has some 23,000 clones, with about 25% found just once. Findings of the study overall: Relative to benign nodules, malignant thyroid tumors were reportedly characterized by significantly elevated TCR beta diversity in blood and tumor.

Patients had received no treatment of any kind before thyroid surgery. The genes are TRBV5-4 and TRBJ2-2, with a possible D match to TRBD2 (5 bases). The receptor was isolated from a female donor with papillary thyroid cancer or a benign thyroid nodule (not recorded which). Some clones in this sample may be carry-over from other donors' samples. Sequenced: tumor tissue. The CDR3, as DNA: TGTGCCAGCAGCCCCCGGGAAAGGATGGCCGGGGAGCTGTTTTTT. Translation gives CASSPRERMAGELFF.